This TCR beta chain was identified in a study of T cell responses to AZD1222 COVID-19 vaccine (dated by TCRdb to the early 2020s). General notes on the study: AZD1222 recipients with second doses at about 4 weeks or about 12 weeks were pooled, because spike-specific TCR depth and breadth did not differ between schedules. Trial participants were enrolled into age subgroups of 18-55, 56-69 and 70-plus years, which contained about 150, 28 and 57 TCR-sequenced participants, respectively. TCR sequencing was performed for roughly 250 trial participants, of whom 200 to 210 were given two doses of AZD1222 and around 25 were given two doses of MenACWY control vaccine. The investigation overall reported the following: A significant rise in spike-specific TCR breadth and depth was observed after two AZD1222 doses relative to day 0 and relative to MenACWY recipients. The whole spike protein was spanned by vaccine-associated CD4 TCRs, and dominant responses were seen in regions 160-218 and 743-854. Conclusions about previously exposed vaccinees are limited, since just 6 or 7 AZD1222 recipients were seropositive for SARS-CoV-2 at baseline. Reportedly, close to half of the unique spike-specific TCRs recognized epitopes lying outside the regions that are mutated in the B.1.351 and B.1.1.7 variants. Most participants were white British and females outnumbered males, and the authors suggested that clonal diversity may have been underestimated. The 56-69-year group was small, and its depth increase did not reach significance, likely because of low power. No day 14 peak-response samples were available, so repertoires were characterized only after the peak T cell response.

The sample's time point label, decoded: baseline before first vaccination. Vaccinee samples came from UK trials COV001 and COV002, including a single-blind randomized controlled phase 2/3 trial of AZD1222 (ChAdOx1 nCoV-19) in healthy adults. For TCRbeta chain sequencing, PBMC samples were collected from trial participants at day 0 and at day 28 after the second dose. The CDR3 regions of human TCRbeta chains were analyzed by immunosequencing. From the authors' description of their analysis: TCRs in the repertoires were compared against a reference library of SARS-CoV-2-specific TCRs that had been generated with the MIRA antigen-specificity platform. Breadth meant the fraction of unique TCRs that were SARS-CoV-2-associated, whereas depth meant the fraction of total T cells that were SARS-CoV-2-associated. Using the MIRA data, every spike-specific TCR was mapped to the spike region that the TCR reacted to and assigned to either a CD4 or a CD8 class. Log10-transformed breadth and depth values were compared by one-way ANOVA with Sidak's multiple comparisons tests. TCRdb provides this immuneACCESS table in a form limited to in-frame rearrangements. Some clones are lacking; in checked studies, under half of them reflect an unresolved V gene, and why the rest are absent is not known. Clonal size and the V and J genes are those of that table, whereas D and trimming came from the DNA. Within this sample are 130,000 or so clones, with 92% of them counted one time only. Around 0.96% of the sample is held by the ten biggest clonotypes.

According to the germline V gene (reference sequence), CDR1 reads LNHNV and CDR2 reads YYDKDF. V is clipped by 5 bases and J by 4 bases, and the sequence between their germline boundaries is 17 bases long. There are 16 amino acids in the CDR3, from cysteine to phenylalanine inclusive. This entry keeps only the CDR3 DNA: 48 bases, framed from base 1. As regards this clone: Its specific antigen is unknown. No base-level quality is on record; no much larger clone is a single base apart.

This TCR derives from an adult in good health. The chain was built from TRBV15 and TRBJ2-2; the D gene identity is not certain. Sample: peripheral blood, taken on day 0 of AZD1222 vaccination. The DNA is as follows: TGTGCCACCAGCCCCGGGTTGAGGCAGGTCACCGGGGAGCTGTTTTTT. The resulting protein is CATSPGLRQVTGELFF.